The 24 T cell receptor beta chains given below trace back to one sample, sequenced in a study of cytomegalovirus exposure and HLA in healthy donors. Primers included in the PCR were 60 Vbeta and 13 Jbeta primers. Generated by immunoSEQ multiplex PCR, the TCRdb table keeps only in-frame clones and is missing some. The sample includes some 150,000 clones, around 75% of them seen just once. Sequencing used PBMCs. Every receptor here comes from a woman in her thirties in good health and CMV-seronegative.

J is TRBJ2-5 and V is TRBV27; D is possibly TRBD2 (5 bases). TRBJ2-7 matches the DNA end more closely, so the J call is doubtful. CDR3 length: 14 residues. Germline V gene sequence: CDR1 MNHEY, CDR2 SMNVEV (reference sequence). The chain's CDR3 is CASSLSGIDYEQYF. In DNA form, the CDR3 reads TGTGCCAGCAGTTTATCCGGGATCGACTACGAGCAGTACTTC.

V is TRBV5-1 and J is TRBJ2-3; TRBD1 matches at 9 bases. V was pared by 1 base and J by 4 bases, with 7 bases of the junction left unmatched. The CDR3 sequence is 16 residues long. Germline CDR1 and CDR2: SGHRS and YFSETQ. CDR3 protein: CASSLIGTGRPDTQYF. DNA for the CDR3: TGCGCCAGCAGCTTGATCGGGACAGGGAGGCCAGATACGCAGTATTTT.

J is TRBJ2-1 and V is TRBV19; 7 nucleotides agree with TRBD2. Germline V gene sequence: CDR1 LNHDA, CDR2 SQIVND (reference sequence). Trimming cost V 5 bases and J 5 bases; bases outside gene matches: 9. This CDR3 spans 15 amino acids. CDR3 in amino acids: CASSFLSSGHNEQFF. Here the CDR3 DNA reads TGTGCCAGTAGTTTCCTATCTAGCGGACACAATGAGCAGTTCTTC.

The V call is TRBV19, the J call TRBJ1-1; D remains unclear. The CDR3 is 15 residues long. V lost 4 bases to trimming and J lost 1 base, with 13 bases between them. CDR1 is LNHDA, CDR2 SQIVND, per germline (reference sequence). CDR3 sequence reads: CASSTWSQWNTEAFF. DNA of the CDR3: TGTGCCAGTAGTACTTGGTCACAATGGAACACTGAAGCTTTCTTT.

The chain recombines TRBV6-1 with TRBJ2-1; 12 nucleotides match TRBD2. The CDR3 loop spans 13 amino acids. The germline CDR1 and CDR2 sequences are MNHNS and SASEGT. V was pared by 11 bases and J by 9 bases, with 8 bases of the junction left unmatched. The CDR3 reads CAGKGLAGSEQFF. The CDR3 DNA sequence: TGTGCCGGAAAGGGACTAGCGGGTTCTGAGCAGTTCTTC.

V usage is TRBV5-1 and J usage is TRBJ2-1, with 11 positions matching TRBD2. Germline CDR1 is SGHRS and CDR2 is YFSETQ. J lost 0 bases, V lost 3 bases, and 2 bases had no gene match. The CDR3 contains 16 residues. Written as DNA, the CDR3 is TGCGCCAGCAGCTCACTAGCGGGGGACTCCTACAATGAGCAGTTCTTC. It is translated as CASSSLAGDSYNEQFF.

The rearrangement links TRBV29-1 to TRBJ2-7; 9 bases agree with TRBD1. This CDR3 is built from 15 residues. Germline CDR1 is SQVTM and CDR2 is ANQGSEA. The V and J ends lost 0 bases and 5 bases, in that order; junction bases with no gene match: 8. The CDR3 reads CSVEDPQDRGHEQYF. In nucleotides, the CDR3 is TGCAGCGTTGAAGATCCACAGGACAGGGGCCACGAGCAGTACTTC.

CDR3 region: CASSQWGAGNTIYF. Here the CDR3 DNA reads TGTGCCAGCAGTCAATGGGGGGCTGGAAACACCATATATTTT. The chain joins TRBV27 to TRBJ1-3, with TRBD1 as a possible D gene (5 bases). The CDR3 sequence is 14 residues long. Trimming took 5 bases from V and 2 from J, leaving 10 bases between them. CDR1 and CDR2 (germline): MNHEY, SMNVEV (reference sequence).

The chain employs TRBV28 and TRBJ2-7, with 8 bases fitting TRBD2. The CDR3 runs to 13 residues. The germline CDR1 and CDR2 sequences are MDHEN and SYDVKM. The J segment lost 6 bases and the V segment lost 4 bases, leaving 5 bases of the junction unmatched. The CDR3 bases are TGTGCCAGCAGTTCGAGCGGGAGAGCCGAGCAGTACTTC. It translates to CASSSSGRAEQYF.

This chain joins TRBV9 and TRBJ2-6; D uncertain. The V gene lost 2 bases and the J gene lost 2 bases, with 11 bases spanning the gap. Germline CDR1 and CDR2: SGDLS and YYNGEE. The CDR3 consists of 16 residues. CDR3 residues: CASSVPNSPGANVLTF. The CDR3 bases are TGTGCCAGCAGCGTCCCTAATAGCCCTGGGGCCAACGTCCTGACTTTC. Full variable domain (remainder filled in from reference TRBV9 and TRBJ2-6): DSGVTQTPKHLITATGQRVTLRCSPRSGDLSVYWYQQSLDQGLQFLIQYYNGEERAKGNILERFSAQQFPDLHSELNLSSLELGDSALYFCASSVPNSPGANVLTFGAGSRLTVL.

The chain has TRBV5-1 and TRBJ2-3; D is perhaps TRBD1 (5 bases). Trimming removed 1 base at V and 0 bases at J, with 6 bases between. CDR1 is SGHRS, CDR2 YFSETQ, per germline. The CDR3 extends over 14 amino acids. For the CDR3, the DNA is TGCGCCAGCAGCTTGCCAGGGAGCACAGATACGCAGTATTTT. This gives the protein CASSLPGSTDTQYF.

The rearrangement joins TRBV29-1 to TRBJ2-7; 9 nucleotides line up with TRBD1. CDR3 length equals 13 residues. Germline lookup yields CDR1 SQVTM and CDR2 ANQGSEA. Losses at the gene ends were 1 base for V and 6 bases for J; bases not matched to a gene: 4. The CDR3 DNA is TGCAGCGTTGAAGGGACAGGGGAGGGCGAGCAGTACTTC. This codes for CSVEGTGEGEQYF.

The chain has TRBV6-1 and TRBJ2-4; 9 bases line up with TRBD1. Germline trimming cut 6 bases from V and 5 bases from J; bases unmatched to any gene: 5. This CDR3 is 14 amino acids long. Germline V gives CDR1 MNHNS, CDR2 SASEGT. CDR3: CASREQGAENIQYF. Written as DNA, the CDR3 is TGTGCCAGCAGAGAACAGGGGGCCGAAAACATTCAGTACTTC.

CDR3 protein: CASSLRGGIASGSSRSYNEQFF. The CDR3 DNA reads as TGTGCCAGCAGCTTACGAGGGGGTATAGCTAGCGGGAGTTCAAGATCCTACAATGAGCAGTTCTTC. This chain links TRBV7-3 with TRBJ2-1, with 10 bases fitting TRBD2. CDR1 and CDR2 from the germline V gene are SGHTA and FQGTGA. There are 22 residues in the CDR3. V lost 2 bases, J lost 1 base, and 20 bases stayed unmatched.

This clone turned up a few times. This chain uses TRBV6-6 with TRBJ1-1; 8 positions agree with TRBD1. The CDR3 loop spans 16 amino acids. V gave up 2 bases and J gave up 1 base; unmatched junction bases: 6. CDR1 is MNHNY and CDR2 is SVGAGI in the germline V gene (reference sequence). The DNA of the CDR3 is TGTGCCAGCAGTTACCCGGACAGGGAAGGGAACACTGAAGCTTTCTTT. Protein product: CASSYPDREGNTEAFF.

The J gene is TRBJ2-2, the V gene TRBV7-8; 9 bases fit TRBD2. V trimming: 5 bases; J trimming: 6 bases; junction bases outside the gene matches: 10. Germline CDR1 SGHVS, CDR2 FQNEAQ. CDR3 size: 16 residues. In DNA, the CDR3 is TGTGCCAGCAGCCCCAGGGTAGCGGGAGTTTCCGGGGAGCTGTTTTTT. Amino acids: CASSPRVAGVSGELFF.

In DNA, the CDR3 is TGTGCCAGCACCCCCGACAGGGGGCAACAAGAGACCCAGTACTTC. Encoded protein: CASTPDRGQQETQYF. The chain combines TRBV2 with TRBJ2-5; TRBD1 aligns across 10 bases. This CDR3 comprises 15 residues. Germline assignment: CDR1 SNHLY and CDR2 FYNNEI. V was clipped by 7 bases and J by 2 bases; unmatched bases: 7.

This clone appeared once. J is TRBJ2-7 and V is TRBV10-3; tentatively, D is TRBD1 (5 bases). The CDR3 loop spans 13 amino acids. V lost 6 bases, J lost 1 base, and 10 bases lay in between. Germline CDR1 reads ENHRY; CDR2 reads SYGVKD. The CDR3 DNA reads as TGTGCCATCAGCTACCAGGGTTCCTACGAGCAGTACTTC. Residues: CAISYQGSYEQYF.

This clone showed up just a few times. The same CDR3 is also encoded by other DNA sequences in this sample. V gene TRBV5-4 combines with J gene TRBJ1-1; 8 nucleotides align to TRBD1. Germline lookup yields CDR1 SGHNT and CDR2 YYREEE (reference sequence). The length of the CDR3 is 14 residues. With V trimmed by 1 base and J by 1 base, 0 bases remained unmatched. The CDR3 here is CASSLTGGNTEAFF. The CDR3 nucleotides read TGTGCCAGCAGCTTGACAGGGGGGAACACTGAAGCTTTCTTT. Looking up the rest from reference TRBV5-4 and TRBJ1-1 gives the full variable domain: ETGVTQSPTHLIKTRGQQVTLRCSSQSGHNTVSWYQQALGQGPQFIFQYYREEENGRGNFPPRFSGLQFPNYSSELNVNALELDDSALYLCASSLTGGNTEAFFGQGTRLTVV.

The V call is TRBV15, the J call TRBJ1-5; the D gene is possibly TRBD1 (5 bases). Germline lookup yields CDR1 LNHNV and CDR2 YYDKDF (reference sequence). V was pared by 0 bases and J by 6 bases, with 12 bases between. CDR3 length equals 15 residues. CDR3 sequence: CATSRDVWGGQPQHF. Here the CDR3 DNA reads TGTGCCACCAGCAGAGATGTGTGGGGGGGTCAGCCCCAGCATTTT.

The CDR3 DNA reads as TGTGCCAGCAGTCCTCTTGGACTAGCGGGGGGCCTTTCCTACAATGAGCAGTTCTTC. This sequence encodes CASSPLGLAGGLSYNEQFF. The chain combines TRBV27 with TRBJ2-1; TRBD2 matches 14 bases. The CDR3 contains 19 residues. Trimming cost V 5 bases and J 1 base; bases outside gene matches: 10. CDR1 and CDR2 from the germline V gene are MNHEY and SMNVEV (reference sequence).

This clone was seen once. The J gene is TRBJ2-7, the V gene TRBV5-4; 10 bases agree with TRBD2. Trimming at V came to 4 bases and at J to 2 bases, leaving 15 bases not matched to a gene. The CDR3 contains 18 residues. Germline lookup yields CDR1 SGHNT and CDR2 YYREEE (reference sequence). The CDR3 reads CASSPRASGGPLAYEQYF. The CDR3 DNA reads TGTGCCAGCAGCCCGCGGGCTAGCGGGGGTCCTCTTGCCTACGAGCAGTACTTC.

The V call is TRBV4-2, the J call TRBJ1-4, with D unclear. The CDR3 loop spans 15 amino acids. Trimming cost V 0 bases and J 11 bases, with 16 bases left between them. The germline V gene encodes CDR1 LGHNA and CDR2 YNFKEQ. The CDR3 here is CASSQDATTLTKLFF. The CDR3 nucleotides are TGTGCCAGCAGCCAAGATGCTACTACCCTTACCAAACTGTTTTTT.

This rearrangement joins TRBV5-8 to TRBJ2-3; D is possibly TRBD2 (5 bases). Trimming pared 3 bases from V and 2 bases from J, leaving 7 bases between. CDR3 size: 13 residues. Germline assignment: CDR1 SGHTS and CDR2 YDEGEE. For the CDR3, the DNA is TGTGCCAGCAGCTCCGGGGTCACAGATACGCAGTATTTT. Translated, it gives CASSSGVTDTQYF.